These T cell receptor beta chains were read from a single sample in a study of blood T cell repertoires in COVID-19. Sequencing used immunoSEQ multiplex PCR; TCRdb keeps in-frame clones, though not all of them. The sample consists of around 300,000 clones, 65% to 90% of them appearing once. The material sequenced was peripheral blood. These receptors originate from a human donor in a cohort sampled during active COVID-19. Each CDR3 is given with its conserved first and last residue. D genes are given only for firm matches. A clone size is listed for some rows: how often the clone was seen (once, few, many), or a class if it is expanded.

v_call: TRBV2
cdr3_length: 15
d_call: -
clone_size: -
j_call: TRBJ1-5
cdr3_aa: CASSEAQGSNQPQHF
cdr3_nt: TGTGCCAGCAGTGAAGCGCAGGGGAGCAATCAGCCCCAGCATTTT

v_call: TRBV3-1/TRBV3-2
cdr3_length: 16
d_call: TRBD2
clone_size: -
j_call: TRBJ2-1
cdr3_aa: CASSQDRSSGGHEQFF
cdr3_nt: TGTGCCAGCAGCCAAGATCGGTCTAGCGGGGGCCATGAGCAGTTCTTC

v_call: TRBV2
cdr3_length: 13
d_call: -
clone_size: once
j_call: TRBJ2-3
cdr3_aa: CASSEVAADTQYF
cdr3_nt: TGTGCCAGCAGTGAAGTCGCCGCGGATACGCAGTATTTT

v_call: TRBV10-2
cdr3_length: 15
d_call: -
clone_size: -
j_call: TRBJ1-3
cdr3_aa: CATRGKPGTGNTIYF
cdr3_nt: TGCGCCACGAGGGGGAAGCCAGGAACTGGAAACACCATATATTTT

v_call: TRBV29-1
cdr3_length: 11
d_call: TRBD1
clone_size: once
j_call: TRBJ1-1
cdr3_aa: CSGGQGIEAFF
cdr3_nt: TGCAGCGGGGGACAGGGGATTGAAGCTTTCTTT

v_call: TRBV25-1
cdr3_length: 11
d_call: -
clone_size: -
j_call: TRBJ2-7
cdr3_aa: CASTGFREQYF
cdr3_nt: TGTGCCAGCACAGGGTTCCGCGAGCAGTACTTC

v_call: TRBV28
cdr3_length: 14
d_call: TRBD1
clone_size: -
j_call: TRBJ1-6
cdr3_aa: CASRVQGIHSPLHF
cdr3_nt: TGTGCCAGCAGGGTACAGGGGATACATTCACCCCTCCACTTT

v_call: TRBV3-1/TRBV3-2
cdr3_length: 16
d_call: TRBD2
clone_size: -
j_call: TRBJ2-2
cdr3_aa: CASSQNLAGGTGELFF
cdr3_nt: TGTGCCAGCAGCCAAAATCTAGCGGGGGGGACCGGGGAGCTGTTTTTT

v_call: TRBV10-3
cdr3_length: 13
d_call: TRBD2
clone_size: -
j_call: TRBJ2-5
cdr3_aa: CAISISGQETQYF
cdr3_nt: TGTGCCATCAGCATTAGCGGGCAAGAGACCCAGTACTTC

v_call: TRBV27
cdr3_length: 16
d_call: TRBD1
clone_size: -
j_call: TRBJ2-1
cdr3_aa: CASSPTTGISYNEQFF
cdr3_nt: TGTGCCAGCAGTCCAACGACAGGGATCTCCTACAATGAGCAGTTCTTC

v_call: TRBV27
cdr3_length: 16
d_call: TRBD2
clone_size: -
j_call: TRBJ2-1
cdr3_aa: CASSPPRERGFNEQFF
cdr3_nt: TGTGCCAGCAGTCCGCCAAGGGAGCGGGGATTCAATGAGCAGTTCTTC

v_call: TRBV6-1
cdr3_length: 13
d_call: -
clone_size: -
j_call: TRBJ1-1
cdr3_aa: CASSEDNETEAFF
cdr3_nt: TGTGCCAGCAGTGAGGACAATGAGACTGAAGCTTTCTTT

v_call: TRBV7-9
cdr3_length: 15
d_call: -
clone_size: few
j_call: TRBJ1-2
cdr3_aa: CASSLQGNYNYGYTF
cdr3_nt: TGTGCCAGCAGCCTTCAGGGGAACTATAACTATGGCTACACCTTC

v_call: TRBV24-1
cdr3_length: 12
d_call: -
clone_size: -
j_call: TRBJ2-7
cdr3_aa: CATSGSGVEQYF
cdr3_nt: TGTGCCACCAGTGGCTCAGGGGTCGAGCAGTACTTC

v_call: TRBV19
cdr3_length: 14
d_call: TRBD1
clone_size: -
j_call: TRBJ2-4
cdr3_aa: CASSILGQGYIQYF
cdr3_nt: TGTGCCAGTAGTATATTGGGACAGGGGTACATTCAGTACTTC

v_call: TRBV18
cdr3_length: 14
d_call: -
clone_size: -
j_call: TRBJ2-3
cdr3_aa: CASSPRQGGDTQYF
cdr3_nt: TGTGCCAGCTCACCAAGGCAGGGGGGAGATACGCAGTATTTT

v_call: TRBV7-9
cdr3_length: 15
d_call: TRBD1
clone_size: few
j_call: TRBJ1-1
cdr3_aa: CASSLQGGTNTEAFF
cdr3_nt: TGTGCCAGCAGCCTACAGGGGGGAACGAACACTGAAGCTTTCTTT

v_call: TRBV27
cdr3_length: 16
d_call: TRBD2
clone_size: -
j_call: TRBJ2-7
cdr3_aa: CASSSPPTSGVYEQYF
cdr3_nt: TGTGCCAGCTCTTCACCCCCGACTAGCGGGGTCTACGAGCAGTACTTC

v_call: TRBV6-5
cdr3_length: 13
d_call: -
clone_size: -
j_call: TRBJ1-1
cdr3_aa: CASSHPGNTEAFF
cdr3_nt: TGTGCCAGCAGCCACCCGGGAAACACTGAAGCTTTCTTT

v_call: TRBV5-1
cdr3_length: 15
d_call: TRBD2
clone_size: -
j_call: TRBJ2-2
cdr3_aa: CASSLVAGAPGELFF
cdr3_nt: TGCGCCAGCAGCTTGGTAGCGGGGGCCCCCGGGGAGCTGTTTTTT

v_call: TRBV7-3
cdr3_length: 14
d_call: -
clone_size: -
j_call: TRBJ2-1
cdr3_aa: CASSLMASGNEQFF
cdr3_nt: TGTGCCAGCAGCTTAATGGCGTCCGGGAATGAGCAGTTCTTC

v_call: TRBV9
cdr3_length: 14
d_call: -
clone_size: -
j_call: TRBJ1-1
cdr3_aa: CASSTDSLNTEAFF
cdr3_nt: TGTGCCAGCAGCACGGACAGCCTGAACACTGAAGCTTTCTTT

v_call: TRBV6-5
cdr3_length: 14
d_call: TRBD1
clone_size: -
j_call: TRBJ1-1
cdr3_aa: CASRLGTENTEAFF
cdr3_nt: TGTGCCAGCAGATTAGGGACAGAGAACACTGAAGCTTTCTTT

v_call: TRBV6-5
cdr3_length: 14
d_call: TRBD2
clone_size: -
j_call: TRBJ2-3
cdr3_aa: CASSSGGGADTQYF
cdr3_nt: TGTGCCAGCTCTTCGGGGGGTGGGGCAGATACGCAGTATTTT

v_call: TRBV29-1
cdr3_length: 15
d_call: TRBD1
clone_size: -
j_call: TRBJ1-3
cdr3_aa: CSALTATGAGNTIYF
cdr3_nt: TGCAGCGCCCTTACGGCGACAGGGGCTGGAAACACCATATATTTT

v_call: TRBV5-1
cdr3_length: 17
d_call: TRBD2
clone_size: -
j_call: TRBJ2-5
cdr3_aa: CASSPLGAGYLTETQYF
cdr3_nt: TGCGCCAGCAGCCCCCTGGGAGCGGGGTACCTCACGGAGACCCAGTACTTC

v_call: TRBV12-3/TRBV12-4
cdr3_length: 13
d_call: -
clone_size: -
j_call: TRBJ1-2
cdr3_aa: CASRAGSGYGYTF
cdr3_nt: TGTGCCAGCAGAGCAGGGTCGGGCTATGGCTACACCTTC

v_call: TRBV6-5
cdr3_length: 15
d_call: -
clone_size: few
j_call: TRBJ2-7
cdr3_aa: CASSYTDSSSYEQYF
cdr3_nt: TGTGCCAGCAGTTACACGGACAGTAGCTCCTACGAGCAGTACTTC

v_call: TRBV27
cdr3_length: 15
d_call: TRBD1
clone_size: -
j_call: TRBJ2-1
cdr3_aa: CASTQDGTGTYEQFF
cdr3_nt: TGTGCCAGCACCCAAGACGGGACAGGGACGTATGAGCAGTTCTTC

v_call: TRBV12-3/TRBV12-4
cdr3_length: 13
d_call: TRBD1
clone_size: -
j_call: TRBJ2-7
cdr3_aa: CASRGQGADEQYF
cdr3_nt: TGTGCCAGCAGGGGACAGGGGGCGGACGAGCAGTACTTC

v_call: TRBV24-1
cdr3_length: 15
d_call: -
clone_size: few
j_call: TRBJ1-3
cdr3_aa: CATSDPRVPGNTIYF
cdr3_nt: TGTGCCACCAGTGATCCCAGGGTTCCAGGAAACACCATATATTTT

v_call: TRBV5-1
cdr3_length: 15
d_call: TRBD2
clone_size: -
j_call: TRBJ2-5
cdr3_aa: CASRAVQRGAETQYF
cdr3_nt: TGCGCCAGCAGGGCTGTGCAGCGGGGGGCAGAGACCCAGTACTTC

v_call: TRBV30
cdr3_length: 17
d_call: -
clone_size: -
j_call: TRBJ1-6
cdr3_aa: CAWSVGPGVGAGSPLHF
cdr3_nt: TGTGCCTGGAGTGTTGGCCCCGGGGTCGGGGCGGGATCACCCCTCCACTTT

v_call: TRBV5-6
cdr3_length: 15
d_call: -
clone_size: few
j_call: TRBJ1-4
cdr3_aa: CASSQTGITNEKLFF
cdr3_nt: TGTGCCAGCAGCCAGACAGGAATAACTAATGAAAAACTGTTTTTT

v_call: TRBV2
cdr3_length: 16
d_call: TRBD2
clone_size: -
j_call: TRBJ2-3
cdr3_aa: CASTEGAGGSTDTQYF
cdr3_nt: TGTGCCAGCACCGAGGGAGCGGGGGGCAGCACAGATACGCAGTATTTT

v_call: TRBV2
cdr3_length: 14
d_call: TRBD1
clone_size: few
j_call: TRBJ1-5
cdr3_aa: CASSKGTGDQPQHF
cdr3_nt: TGTGCCAGCAGCAAGGGGACAGGGGATCAGCCCCAGCATTTT

v_call: TRBV7-9
cdr3_length: 13
d_call: -
clone_size: -
j_call: TRBJ2-7
cdr3_aa: CASSATGNGEQYF
cdr3_nt: TGTGCCAGCAGCGCTACGGGAAACGGCGAGCAGTACTTC

v_call: TRBV30
cdr3_length: 14
d_call: TRBD1
clone_size: -
j_call: TRBJ2-5
cdr3_aa: CAWSGGQGQETQYF
cdr3_nt: TGTGCCTGGAGTGGAGGACAGGGTCAAGAGACCCAGTACTTC

v_call: TRBV2
cdr3_length: 15
d_call: TRBD1
clone_size: -
j_call: TRBJ2-3
cdr3_aa: CASSGTGGRTDTQYF
cdr3_nt: TGTGCCAGCAGTGGGACAGGGGGGAGGACAGATACGCAGTATTTT

v_call: TRBV19
cdr3_length: 17
d_call: -
clone_size: -
j_call: TRBJ1-5
cdr3_aa: CASSTYSQGSSNQPQHF
cdr3_nt: TGTGCCAGTAGTACTTACAGCCAGGGAAGTAGCAATCAGCCCCAGCATTTT

v_call: TRBV18
cdr3_length: 14
d_call: TRBD1
clone_size: few
j_call: TRBJ2-1
cdr3_aa: CASSPRTGVNEQFF
cdr3_nt: TGTGCCAGCTCACCCAGGACAGGGGTAAATGAGCAGTTCTTC

v_call: TRBV19
cdr3_length: 13
d_call: -
clone_size: -
j_call: TRBJ1-2
cdr3_aa: CASSSTRGYGYTF
cdr3_nt: TGTGCCAGTAGTTCGACCCGGGGCTATGGCTACACCTTC

v_call: TRBV3-1/TRBV3-2
cdr3_length: 15
d_call: TRBD2
clone_size: -
j_call: TRBJ2-1
cdr3_aa: CASSLAGDPYNEQFF
cdr3_nt: TGTGCCAGCAGCCTAGCGGGGGACCCCTACAATGAGCAGTTCTTC

v_call: TRBV9
cdr3_length: 15
d_call: -
clone_size: -
j_call: TRBJ2-7
cdr3_aa: CASSVGGMLAYEQYF
cdr3_nt: TGTGCCAGCAGCGTGGGGGGTATGTTGGCCTACGAGCAGTACTTC

v_call: TRBV18
cdr3_length: 17
d_call: TRBD1
clone_size: -
j_call: TRBJ2-1
cdr3_aa: CASSPTGTGGPYNEQFF
cdr3_nt: TGTGCCAGCTCACCTACCGGGACAGGGGGCCCCTACAATGAGCAGTTCTTC

v_call: TRBV3-1/TRBV3-2
cdr3_length: 16
d_call: -
clone_size: -
j_call: TRBJ1-4
cdr3_aa: CASSQQSQGTLEKLFF
cdr3_nt: TGTGCCAGCAGCCAACAATCACAGGGTACACTTGAAAAACTGTTTTTT

v_call: TRBV27
cdr3_length: 14
d_call: -
clone_size: -
j_call: TRBJ1-2
cdr3_aa: CASSFSGVVNGYTF
cdr3_nt: TGTGCCAGCAGTTTCTCGGGGGTAGTGAATGGCTACACCTTC

v_call: TRBV10-3
cdr3_length: 13
d_call: TRBD1
clone_size: -
j_call: TRBJ1-1
cdr3_aa: CAISEQGAVEAFF
cdr3_nt: TGTGCCATCAGTGAACAGGGGGCGGTTGAAGCTTTCTTT

v_call: TRBV2
cdr3_length: 14
d_call: TRBD1
clone_size: -
j_call: TRBJ1-4
cdr3_aa: CASSWDRRNEKLFF
cdr3_nt: TGTGCCAGCAGCTGGGACAGACGAAATGAAAAACTGTTTTTT

v_call: TRBV20-1
cdr3_length: 10
d_call: -
clone_size: once
j_call: TRBJ1-1
cdr3_aa: CSAQTNEAFF
cdr3_nt: TGCAGTGCTCAGACAAACGAAGCTTTCTTT

v_call: TRBV7-9
cdr3_length: 14
d_call: TRBD1
clone_size: few
j_call: TRBJ2-7
cdr3_aa: CASSPRTGSYEQYF
cdr3_nt: TGTGCCAGCAGCCCCCGGACAGGCTCCTACGAGCAGTACTTC

v_call: TRBV11-3
cdr3_length: 14
d_call: -
clone_size: -
j_call: TRBJ2-3
cdr3_aa: CASSSAEGRDTQYF
cdr3_nt: TGTGCCAGCAGCAGCGCCGAGGGTAGGGATACGCAGTATTTT

v_call: TRBV4-1
cdr3_length: 16
d_call: TRBD2
clone_size: few
j_call: TRBJ2-3
cdr3_aa: CASSQEGGGYTDTQYF
cdr3_nt: TGCGCCAGCAGCCAAGAAGGCGGGGGGTACACAGATACGCAGTATTTT